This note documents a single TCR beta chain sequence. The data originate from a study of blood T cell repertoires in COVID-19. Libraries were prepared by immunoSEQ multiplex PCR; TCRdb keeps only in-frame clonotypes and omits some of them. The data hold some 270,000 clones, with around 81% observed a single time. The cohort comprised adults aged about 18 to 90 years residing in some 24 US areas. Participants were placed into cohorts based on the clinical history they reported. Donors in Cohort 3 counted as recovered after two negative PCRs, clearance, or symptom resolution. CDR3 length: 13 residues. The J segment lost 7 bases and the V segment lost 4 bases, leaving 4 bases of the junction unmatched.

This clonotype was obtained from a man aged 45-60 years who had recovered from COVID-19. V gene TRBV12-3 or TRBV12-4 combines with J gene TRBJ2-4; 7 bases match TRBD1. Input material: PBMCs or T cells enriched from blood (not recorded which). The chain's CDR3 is CASSWPGGNIQYF. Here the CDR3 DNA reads TGTGCCAGCAGTTGGCCAGGGGGTAACATTCAGTACTTC.